A selection of T cell receptor beta chains follows, all from one sample in a study of vaccination and CD4 T cells after COVID-19. No cognate antigen is known for these TCRs. Using its own MiXCR run on the PCR reads, TCRdb lists one record per CDR3 protein. This sample yields under 15,000 distinct CDR3 sequences, of which approximately 52% are seen a single time; roughly 17% belongs to the top ten. What was sequenced was CD4+ T cells from blood, cultured in vitro. The receptors shown here come from a human donor who had recovered from COVID-19. Each CDR3 is given with its conserved first and last residue. D genes are given only for firm matches. The size field is filled for only some rows; it gives once, few, many or a size class.

D,J,size,V,DNA,CDR3
NA,TRBJ1-2,NA,TRBV28,TGTGCCAGCAGTTTAGTGACATGGCATGGCTACACCTTC,CASSLVTWHGYTF
TRBD2,TRBJ2-1,NA,TRBV6-1,TGTGCCAGCAGTGAAAAGGGAAGCGGGGACTACAATGAGCAGTTCTTC,CASSEKGSGDYNEQFF
NA,TRBJ2-2,NA,TRBV27,TGTGCCAGCAGCTTGTTCGTAAGCGCCGGGGAGCTGTTTTTT,CASSLFVSAGELFF
TRBD1,TRBJ1-5,NA,TRBV20-1,TGCAGTGCTAGAGGGAACAGGGGAGTTGGTCAGCCCCAGCATTTT,CSARGNRGVGQPQHF
TRBD2,TRBJ2-5,NA,TRBV2,TGTGCCAGCACCAGGCTAGCGGTGATGGGGGAGACCCAGTACTTC,CASTRLAVMGETQYF
NA,TRBJ1-5,NA,TRBV12-3/TRBV12-4,TGTGCCAGCAGTTTAAGCGGGGGAAGCCAGCCCCAGCATTTT,CASSLSGGSQPQHF
NA,TRBJ1-1,few,TRBV19,TGTGCCAGTACACCTCTTAGTGACACTGAAGCTTTCTTT,CASTPLSDTEAFF
NA,TRBJ2-7,few,TRBV6-5,TGTGCCAGCAGTTCCACAGGGGCGCGGGGAGCCTACGAGCAGTACTTC,CASSSTGARGAYEQYF
NA,TRBJ1-1,once,TRBV29-1,TGCAGCTCCGACAGGTTGAACACTGAAGCTTTCTTT,CSSDRLNTEAFF
NA,TRBJ2-5,NA,TRBV6-1,TGTGCCAGCAGTAAATTTGCAGGGTTCGAGACCCAGTACTTC,CASSKFAGFETQYF
NA,TRBJ2-5,few,TRBV15,TGTGCCACCAGCAGAGGGACAGTCCAAGAGACCCAGTACTTC,CATSRGTVQETQYF
NA,TRBJ1-6,NA,TRBV10-1,TGCGCCAGCCAGGTTCTGGCTTCACCCCTCCACTTT,CASQVLASPLHF
NA,TRBJ2-7,NA,TRBV28,TGTGCCAGCAGTCTGTACCGGGACCTCTACGAGCAGTACTTC,CASSLYRDLYEQYF
TRBD1,TRBJ1-1,NA,TRBV30,TGTGCCTGGAGTGCCTCGGACAGGGAAGCTTTCTTT,CAWSASDREAFF
NA,TRBJ1-6,once,TRBV7-3,TGTGCCAGCAGCTCTACCGAAGGTTCACCCCTCCACTTT,CASSSTEGSPLHF
TRBD2,TRBJ2-3,NA,TRBV5-1,TGCGCCAGCAGCGGGGTGGTAGCGGGACCAGATACGCAGTATTTT,CASSGVVAGPDTQYF
TRBD2,TRBJ2-2,NA,TRBV7-6,TGTGCCAGCAGCCCAAGGGGAGCGGGACCCCGCACCGGGGAGCTGTTTTTT,CASSPRGAGPRTGELFF
NA,TRBJ2-7,once,TRBV6-1,TGTGCCAGCAGTGAAAGCAGCTCCTACGAGCAGTACTTC,CASSESSSYEQYF
NA,TRBJ1-1,NA,TRBV6-2/TRBV6-3,TGTGCCAGCAGTTACTCGGACAACACTGAAGCTTTCTTT,CASSYSDNTEAFF
TRBD2,TRBJ2-3,few,TRBV6-4,TGTGCCAGCAGTGACTCACTAGCGGGAGCAGATACGCAGTATTTT,CASSDSLAGADTQYF
NA,TRBJ2-2,NA,TRBV27,TGTGCCAGCACTCCCGGGACACACAACACCGGGGAGCTGTTTTTT,CASTPGTHNTGELFF
NA,TRBJ1-1,NA,TRBV27,TGTGCCAGCAGTTTTAAGAGAAACACTGAAGCTTTCTTT,CASSFKRNTEAFF
NA,TRBJ2-1,NA,TRBV5-8,TGTGCCAGCAGTGCCCGTGACGCCCCGAGCAATGAGCAGTTCTTC,CASSARDAPSNEQFF
NA,TRBJ1-5,NA,TRBV7-8,TGTGCCAGCAGCCCCTTAACTTTGGATCAGCCCCAGCATTTT,CASSPLTLDQPQHF
TRBD1,TRBJ2-7,once,TRBV29-1,TGCAGCGTTGGGACAGGGGGCGAGCAGTACTTC,CSVGTGGEQYF
TRBD1,TRBJ1-5,few,TRBV20-1,TGCAGTGCTAGCAGCGAAACAGGGGAACGACAGCCCCAGCATTTT,CSASSETGERQPQHF
TRBD2,TRBJ2-7,NA,TRBV20-1,TGCAGTGCAGCGGGACTAGCTAGGCTCGGCGAGCAGTACTTC,CSAAGLARLGEQYF
NA,TRBJ1-2,NA,TRBV20-1,TGCAGTGGGACATACATGGGTGGAAACTATGGCTACACCTTC,CSGTYMGGNYGYTF
TRBD1,TRBJ2-7,NA,TRBV20-1,TGCAGTGCTAGAACCGGGACAGCTAACCACGAGCAGTACTTC,CSARTGTANHEQYF
NA,TRBJ1-5,NA,TRBV21-1,TGTGCCAGCAGCAACGGAGACAGGGGGCCCCAGCCCCAGCATTTT,CASSNGDRGPQPQHF
NA,TRBJ2-1,NA,TRBV27,TGTGCCAGCACAAAACAAAGTTCCAATGAGCAGTTCTTC,CASTKQSSNEQFF
NA,TRBJ2-3,few,TRBV27,TGTGCCAGCAGTTTATTTAGCGCAGGGGGGCGCACAGATACGCAGTATTTT,CASSLFSAGGRTDTQYF
NA,TRBJ1-5,few,TRBV7-2,TGTGCCAGCAGCCGCAACACTAACAATCAGCCCCAGCATTTT,CASSRNTNNQPQHF
NA,TRBJ2-7,few,TRBV28,TGTGCCAGCAGTCTCGTATCCTCGGGGCAGTACTTC,CASSLVSSGQYF
NA,TRBJ2-5,NA,TRBV20-1,TGCAGTGCTAACGACGACAACCAAGAGACCCAGTACTTC,CSANDDNQETQYF
TRBD2,TRBJ2-1,NA,TRBV6-1,TGTGCCAGCAGACTCGGACTAGCGGGAGTCAATGAGCAGTTCTTC,CASRLGLAGVNEQFF
NA,TRBJ2-3,few,TRBV24-1,TGTGCCACCAGTGATTTGCCTCTAGCTGGGAGGCAAACAGATACGCAGTATTTT,CATSDLPLAGRQTDTQYF
TRBD2,TRBJ2-5,NA,TRBV27,TGTGCCAGCAGTCTCGGGACTAGCGGGAGTGCAGAGACCCAGTACTTC,CASSLGTSGSAETQYF
NA,TRBJ1-2,NA,TRBV6-2/TRBV6-3,TGTGCCAGCAATACGGACAGTCACGGCTACACCTTC,CASNTDSHGYTF
NA,TRBJ2-3,few,TRBV7-8,TGTGCCAGCAGCGATCAGGGTTTGGATACGCAGTATTTT,CASSDQGLDTQYF
TRBD2,TRBJ2-1,NA,TRBV7-2,TGTGCCAGCAGACCCGGACTAGCGGGCCCCAATGAGCAGTTCTTC,CASRPGLAGPNEQFF
TRBD1,TRBJ1-5,few,TRBV20-1,TGCAGTGCTAGAATACAGGGGGAAAATCAGCCCCAGCATTTT,CSARIQGENQPQHF
NA,TRBJ2-1,NA,TRBV20-1,TGCAGTGGGCTAGTTAGGTATGAGCAGTTCTTC,CSGLVRYEQFF
NA,TRBJ2-1,NA,TRBV29-1,TGCAGCGTTGAAGATCTTGGCAATGAGCAGTTCTTC,CSVEDLGNEQFF
NA,TRBJ2-3,NA,TRBV7-9,TGTGCCAGCAGCTTACCCCCCCGTAGAGATACGCAGTATTTT,CASSLPPRRDTQYF
NA,TRBJ2-3,NA,TRBV21-1,TGTGCCAGCAGCAAAGATGGGGGGGGGACAGGGCTCACAGATACGCAGTATTTT,CASSKDGGGTGLTDTQYF
NA,TRBJ1-1,NA,TRBV7-9,TGCGCCAGCAGCTCCCGGGGGGAGAACACTGAAGCTTTCTTT,CASSSRGENTEAFF
TRBD2,TRBJ2-7,NA,TRBV27,TGTGCCAGCAGTGATAGCGGGAGGTTCTACGAGCAGTACTTC,CASSDSGRFYEQYF
TRBD1,TRBJ2-5,NA,TRBV2,TGTGCCAGCAGTGAACTAAGTTTGGGACAGGTGAAGACCCAGTACTTC,CASSELSLGQVKTQYF
TRBD1,TRBJ2-2,few,TRBV7-2,TGTGCCAGCAGCTTCGGGGACAGAACCGGGGAGCTGTTTTTT,CASSFGDRTGELFF
NA,TRBJ2-5,NA,TRBV2,TGTGCCAGCAGTGAAGTAGTTCGACGGGAGACCCAGTACTTC,CASSEVVRRETQYF
TRBD1,TRBJ2-5,NA,TRBV10-3,TGTGCCATCACCCCGGGACAGGGGATGGAGACCCAGTACTTC,CAITPGQGMETQYF
NA,TRBJ2-1,NA,TRBV7-2,TGTGCCAGCAGCTTATCGGAGACGAGCTCCTACAATGAGCAGTTCTTC,CASSLSETSSYNEQFF
NA,TRBJ2-1,NA,TRBV21-1,TGTGCCAGCAGCAAAGCCCCACTAGCGGGAGTGGAAGATTGTTACAATGAGCAGTTCTTC,CASSKAPLAGVEDCYNEQFF
NA,TRBJ2-7,NA,TRBV11-2,TGTGCCAGCAGCCGCAAAAAAGGGTCTACAACTATCTTCGAGCAGTACTTC,CASSRKKGSTTIFEQYF
NA,TRBJ1-5,few,TRBV6-1,TGTGCCAGCAGGCCAATGGACAGTGCCTATAGCAATCAGCCCCAGCATTTT,CASRPMDSAYSNQPQHF
TRBD2,TRBJ2-7,few,TRBV6-1,TGTGCCAGCAGTGAGTGGACTAGCGGGGTTACCTACGAGCAGTACTTC,CASSEWTSGVTYEQYF